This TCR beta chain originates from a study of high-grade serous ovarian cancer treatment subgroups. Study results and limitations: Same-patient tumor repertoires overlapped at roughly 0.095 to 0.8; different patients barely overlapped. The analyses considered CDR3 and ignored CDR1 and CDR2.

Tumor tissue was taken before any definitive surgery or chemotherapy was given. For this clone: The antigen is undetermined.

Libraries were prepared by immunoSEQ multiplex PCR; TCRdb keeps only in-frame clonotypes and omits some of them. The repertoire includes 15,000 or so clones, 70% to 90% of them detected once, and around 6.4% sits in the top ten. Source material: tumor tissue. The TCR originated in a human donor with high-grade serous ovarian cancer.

This CDR3 reads CASSQEFPGTGGLTGELFF. The CDR3 DNA reads as TGTGCCAGCTCCCAAGAATTCCCCGGGACAGGGGGTCTCACCGGGGAGCTGTTTTTT. The gene calls are TRBV18 and TRBJ2-2, with 11 bases identical to TRBD1. With V trimmed by 6 bases and J by 4 bases, 16 bases remained unmatched. The CDR3 totals 19 residues. The germline CDR1 and CDR2 sequences are KGHSH and LQKENI. The full variable domain, in which reference TRBV18 and TRBJ2-2 provide the parts outside the CDR3, is NAGVMQNPRHLVRRRGQEARLRCSPMKGHSHVYWYRQLPEEGLKFMVYLQKENIIDESGMPKERFSAEFPKEGPSILRIQQVVRGDSAAYFCASSQEFPGTGGLTGELFFGEGSRLTVL.